This entry is about one TCR beta chain. Measured with immunoSEQ multiplex PCR; TCRdb has only the in-frame clones, and not every one. The sample includes about 9,100 clones. CDR3 length: 16 residues. No DNA is recorded. CDR1 and CDR2 (germline): SGHVS, FNYEAQ. This entry belongs to a study of synovial regulatory T cells in juvenile arthritis. Material for sequencing was Treg cells from blood. Stated subset: remaining (HLA-DR-negative) circulating blood Treg cells. This clonotype was sampled from a donor under 30 with juvenile idiopathic arthritis. This chain uses TRBV7-6 with TRBJ2-1; TCRdb calls TRBD2, which cannot be checked without DNA. CDR3 region: CASSLRGGSVLNEQFF. Full variable domain (missing parts from reference TRBV7-6 and TRBJ2-1): GAGVSQSPRYKVTKRGQDVALRCDPISGHVSLYWYRQALGQGPEFLTYFNYEAQQDKSGLPNDRFSAERPEGSISTLTIQRTEQRDSAMYRCASSLRGGSVLNEQFFGPGTRLTVL.